The clone carrying this T cell receptor beta chain has only a few counts. With 60 Vbeta and 13 Jbeta primers, the PCR was carried out. Assay: immunoSEQ multiplex PCR; the TCRdb copy retains only in-frame clones and omits some. The top ten clones hold roughly 7.3% of a sample with over 75,000 clones, under 80% of them seen once. V shed 1 base and J 7 bases; nucleotides not matched to a gene: 7. The CDR3 has 15 residues. Germline-derived CDR1 and CDR2 are GTSNPN and SVGIG (reference sequence). The data originate from a study of cytomegalovirus exposure and HLA in healthy donors. Overall study: Early release data held 80 million to 100 million unique TCRs from HLA-typed donors.

The TCR sequence derives from a man aged 50-59 years in good health and CMV-seropositive. The specimen sequenced was PBMCs. The chain recombines TRBV30 with TRBJ2-2; 9 bases are a match to TRBD1. CDR3 amino acids: CAWSARDRVLGELFF. CDR3 nucleotide sequence: TGTGCCTGGAGTGCCCGGGACAGGGTTCTCGGGGAGCTGTTTTTT.